This TCR beta chain emerged from a study of T cell repertoires in ileal Crohn's disease (dated by TCRdb to the late 2010s). About the study as a whole: The median duration of disease was 7.5 to 9.5 years, and at the time of surgery 35% of patients were active smokers. Every patient underwent surgery because of a complication, which was stricturing disease in around 60% and penetrating disease in around 39%. Roughly half of the patients were given postoperative therapy, with about 18 on anti-TNF agents and about a dozen on thiopurines. Neoterminal ileum biopsies obtained at postoperative colonoscopy were designated as M6 samples. A prospective multicentre cohort supplied the roughly 59 Crohn's disease patients whose TCR repertoires were analysed. The study was conducted in parallel with a multicentre cohort built to find predictors of early endoscopic recurrence after ileocolonic resection. Endoscopic postoperative recurrence was defined by a Rutgeerts score above i0. The study sequenced roughly 170 mucosal samples from 55 or so patients, taken at several locations on the surgical specimen and at postoperative endoscopy. The study at large found these results: Only a subgroup of patients, of unstated size, had their mucosal CD4 and CD8 T cells sorted and sequenced. A significantly higher proportion of clonal expansions was observed in active smokers at surgery than in non-smokers (roughly 27% vs 19%, p=0.02). Sorted CD8 T cells carried more high-frequency clones than CD4 T cells, suggesting mucosal expansions were mainly CD8. The timing of postoperative endoscopy varied within the first year after surgery, and the median delay was 6.9 months. Higher percentages of high-frequency clones at the time of surgery were linked to endoscopic recurrence, and every patient with clonality above 26.8% (18/57) had recurrence.

Clipping removes 0 bases from V and 4 bases from J, with 1 as the unmatched junction base count. From cysteine to phenylalanine, the CDR3 is 15 amino acids long. The only DNA kept is the CDR3, 45 bases in frame from the first base. CDR1 and CDR2 are read off the germline V gene as MRHNA and SNTAGT. Around 550 nanograms of biopsy DNA per sample were submitted for commercial TCRB immunosequencing. Adaptive Biotechnology amplified CDR3 regions from genomic DNA with a two-step multiplex PCR that controlled for amplification bias. The first PCR used primers for every V and J gene segment; the second PCR added barcodes and Illumina adapters. CDR3 libraries were sequenced on an Illumina instrument. The study's own analysis went as follows. The analysis drew on both the pipelines supplied by the vendor and custom analysis of the raw data in R/Bioconductor running R version 3.3.0. Clonality, which ranges from 0 to 1, was calculated as the inverse of the normalised Shannon entropy across all productive clones. High-frequency clones were defined as the repertoire share of the top 100 clones, retaining only clones passing a 95% confidence test. Overlap between samples was measured with the Morisita-Horn index, while repertoire diversity was measured with the Simpson index. Imported from immuneACCESS, the table was reduced by TCRdb to in-frame sequences with V and J called. These copies leave out some clones; in studies compared against another copy, an unresolved V gene accounts for under half, and the cause of the remainder is not known. For V, J and clone size, that table is used; D and trimming come from the DNA. For this sample there are about 12,000 clones; 75% to 85% appear just once. The top ten constitute approximately 10% of the sample.

Read against the paper, the sample's time point label means: neoterminal ileum biopsy at postoperative endoscopy, about 6 months after surgery. Adults with ileal or ileocolonic Crohn's disease for whom ileocolonic resection was indicated were considered eligible. Whole ileal mucosal biopsies were stored frozen at -80°C before DNA extraction. Genomic DNA was extracted from frozen whole biopsies using a TRizol-based method and was quantified with a NanoDrop 2000 spectrophotometer. Of note for this clone: Its antigen remains unidentified. The sample holds no much larger clone one base away, and base qualities are not on file.

This receptor was identified in an adult with Crohn's disease. Sequencing input: ileal tissue. Recombination joined TRBV6-4 with TRBJ2-3, with TRBD2 matching 10 junction bases. CDR3 reads: CASSDSAGGPDTQYF. In nucleotide form, the sequence is TGTGCCAGCAGTGACTCAGCGGGAGGGCCAGATACGCAGTATTTT.